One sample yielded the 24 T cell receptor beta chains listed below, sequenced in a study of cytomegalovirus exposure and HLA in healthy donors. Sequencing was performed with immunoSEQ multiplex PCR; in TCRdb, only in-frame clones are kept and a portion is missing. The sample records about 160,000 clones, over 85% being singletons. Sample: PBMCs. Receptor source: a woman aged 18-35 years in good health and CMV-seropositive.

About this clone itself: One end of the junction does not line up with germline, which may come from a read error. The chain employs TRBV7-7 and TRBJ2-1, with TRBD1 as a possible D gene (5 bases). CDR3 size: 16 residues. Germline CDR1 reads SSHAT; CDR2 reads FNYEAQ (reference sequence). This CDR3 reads CASSLVVQGLVSEQFF. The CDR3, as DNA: TGTGCTAGCAGCTTAGTTGTTCAGGGTCTAGTTAGTGAGCAGTTCTTC.

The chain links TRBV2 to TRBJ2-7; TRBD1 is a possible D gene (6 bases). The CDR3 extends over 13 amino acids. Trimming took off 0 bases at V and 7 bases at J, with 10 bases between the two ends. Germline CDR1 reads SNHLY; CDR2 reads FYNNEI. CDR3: CASSEALRGEQYF. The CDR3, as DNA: TGTGCCAGCAGTGAAGCCCTTAGGGGGGAGCAGTACTTC.

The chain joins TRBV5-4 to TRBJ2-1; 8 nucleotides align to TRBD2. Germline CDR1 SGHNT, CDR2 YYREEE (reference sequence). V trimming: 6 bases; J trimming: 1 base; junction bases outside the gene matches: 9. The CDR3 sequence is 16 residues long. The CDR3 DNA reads TGTGCCAGCACCACCAGCGGGAGAGGGTCCTACAATGAGCAGTTCTTC. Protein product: CASTTSGRGSYNEQFF.

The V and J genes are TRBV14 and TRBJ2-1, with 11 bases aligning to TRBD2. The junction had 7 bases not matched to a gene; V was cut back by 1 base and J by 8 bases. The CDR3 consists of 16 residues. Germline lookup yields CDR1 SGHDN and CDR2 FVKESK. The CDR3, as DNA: TGTGCCAGCAGCCAAGTAGGGCTAGCGGGAGGAGATGAGCAGTTCTTC. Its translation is CASSQVGLAGGDEQFF.

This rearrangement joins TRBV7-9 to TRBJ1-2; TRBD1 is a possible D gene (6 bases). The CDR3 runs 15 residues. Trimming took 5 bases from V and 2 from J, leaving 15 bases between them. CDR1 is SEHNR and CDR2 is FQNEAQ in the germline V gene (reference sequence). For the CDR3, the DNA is TGTGCCAGCAGCCTAGAACAGGGACCCAACTATGGCTACACCTTC. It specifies CASSLEQGPNYGYTF.

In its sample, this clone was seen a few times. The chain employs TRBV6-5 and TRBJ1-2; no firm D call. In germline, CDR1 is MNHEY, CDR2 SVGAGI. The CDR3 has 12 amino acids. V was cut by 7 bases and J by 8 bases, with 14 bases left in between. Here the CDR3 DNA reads TGTGCCAGCATCTCGCCCCCGGGGGGCTACACCTTC. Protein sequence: CASISPPGGYTF.

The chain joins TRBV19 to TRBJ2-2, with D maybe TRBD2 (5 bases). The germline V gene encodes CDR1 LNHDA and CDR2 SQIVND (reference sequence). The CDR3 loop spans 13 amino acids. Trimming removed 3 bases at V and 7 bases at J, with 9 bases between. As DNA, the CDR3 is TGTGCCAGTAGTATCTCGGGATTCGGGGAGCTGTTTTTT. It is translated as CASSISGFGELFF.

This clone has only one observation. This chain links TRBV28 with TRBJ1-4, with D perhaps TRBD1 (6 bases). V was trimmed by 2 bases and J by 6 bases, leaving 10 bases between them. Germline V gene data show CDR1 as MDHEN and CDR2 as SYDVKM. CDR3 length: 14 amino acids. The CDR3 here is CASSLQGKDEKLFF. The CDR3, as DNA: TGTGCCAGCAGTTTACAGGGGAAGGATGAAAAACTGTTTTTT.

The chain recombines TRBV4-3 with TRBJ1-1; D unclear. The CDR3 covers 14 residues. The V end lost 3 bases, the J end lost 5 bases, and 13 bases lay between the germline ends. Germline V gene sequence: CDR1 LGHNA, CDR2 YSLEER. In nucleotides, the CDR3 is TGCGCCAGCAGCCACGAGAGAGGTAGTACTGAAGCTTTCTTT. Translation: CASSHERGSTEAFF.

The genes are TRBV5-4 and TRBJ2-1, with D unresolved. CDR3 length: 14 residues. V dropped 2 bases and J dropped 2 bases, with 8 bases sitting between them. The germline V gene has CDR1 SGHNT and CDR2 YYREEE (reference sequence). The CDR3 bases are TGTGCCAGCAGCTTAGATCCAGCCTACAATGAGCAGTTCTTC. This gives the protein CASSLDPAYNEQFF.

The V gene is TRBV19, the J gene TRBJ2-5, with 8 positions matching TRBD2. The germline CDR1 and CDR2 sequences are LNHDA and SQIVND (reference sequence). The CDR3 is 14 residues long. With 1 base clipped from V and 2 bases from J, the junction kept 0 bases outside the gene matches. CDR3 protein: CASSIAGGQETQYF. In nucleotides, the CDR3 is TGTGCCAGTAGTATAGCGGGAGGGCAAGAGACCCAGTACTTC.

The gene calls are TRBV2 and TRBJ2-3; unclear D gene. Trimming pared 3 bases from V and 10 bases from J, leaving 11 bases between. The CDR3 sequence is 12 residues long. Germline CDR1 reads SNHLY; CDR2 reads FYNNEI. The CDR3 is CASSEGFLAQYF. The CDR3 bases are TGTGCCAGCAGTGAGGGCTTTTTGGCGCAGTATTTT.

The CDR3 DNA follows: TGTGCCAGCAGTTTAAACGGACTAGCGGAAGAGACCCAGTACTTC. Protein sequence: CASSLNGLAEETQYF. The chain links TRBV28 to TRBJ2-5; 10 nucleotides line up with TRBD2. CDR1 is MDHEN, CDR2 SYDVKM, per germline. V was pared by 2 bases and J by 3 bases, with 3 bases of the junction left unmatched. The CDR3 contains 15 residues.

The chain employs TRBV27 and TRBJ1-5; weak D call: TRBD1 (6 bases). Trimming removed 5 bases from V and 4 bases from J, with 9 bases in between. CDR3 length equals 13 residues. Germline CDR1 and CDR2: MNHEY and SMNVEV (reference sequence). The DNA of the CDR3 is TGTGCCAGCAGTCGGACAGATAATCAGCCCCAGCATTTT. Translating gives CASSRTDNQPQHF.

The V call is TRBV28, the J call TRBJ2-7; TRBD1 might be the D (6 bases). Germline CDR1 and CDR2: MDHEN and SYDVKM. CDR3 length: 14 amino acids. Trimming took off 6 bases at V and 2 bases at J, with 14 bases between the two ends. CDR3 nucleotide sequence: TGTGCCAGCAGGGCGGCCGGGACACCCTACGAGCAGTACTTC. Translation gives CASRAAGTPYEQYF.

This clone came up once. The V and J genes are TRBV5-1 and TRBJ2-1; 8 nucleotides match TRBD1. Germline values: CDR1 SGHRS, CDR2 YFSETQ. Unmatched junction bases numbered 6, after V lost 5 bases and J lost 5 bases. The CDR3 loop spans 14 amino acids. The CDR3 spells CASRPGTGNNEQFF. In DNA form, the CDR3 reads TGCGCCAGCAGACCCGGGACAGGTAACAATGAGCAGTTCTTC.

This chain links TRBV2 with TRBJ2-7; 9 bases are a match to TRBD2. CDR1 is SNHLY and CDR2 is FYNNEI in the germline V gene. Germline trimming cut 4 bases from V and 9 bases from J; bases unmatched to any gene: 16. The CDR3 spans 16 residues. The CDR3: CASSAGVAGVRLSQYF. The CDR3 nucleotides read TGTGCCAGCAGTGCGGGGGTAGCGGGAGTCCGACTGTCGCAGTACTTC.

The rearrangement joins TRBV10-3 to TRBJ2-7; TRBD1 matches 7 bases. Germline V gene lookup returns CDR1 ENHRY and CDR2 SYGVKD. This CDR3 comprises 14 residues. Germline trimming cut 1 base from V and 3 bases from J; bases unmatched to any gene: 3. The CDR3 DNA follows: TGTGCCATCAGTGAGTGGGGACAGAACTACGAGCAGTACTTC. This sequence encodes CAISEWGQNYEQYF.

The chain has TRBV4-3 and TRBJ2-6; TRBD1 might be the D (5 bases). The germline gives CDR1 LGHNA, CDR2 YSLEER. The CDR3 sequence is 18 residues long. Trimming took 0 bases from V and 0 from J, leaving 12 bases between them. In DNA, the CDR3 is TGCGCCAGCAGCCAAGAAGCAGGGTTCCTCTCTGGGGCCAACGTCCTGACTTTC. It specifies CASSQEAGFLSGANVLTF.

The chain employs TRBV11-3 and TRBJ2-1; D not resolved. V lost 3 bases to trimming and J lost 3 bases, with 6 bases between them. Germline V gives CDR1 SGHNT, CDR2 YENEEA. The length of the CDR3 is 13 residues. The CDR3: CASSLGFYNEQFF. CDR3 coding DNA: TGTGCCAGCAGCTTGGGCTTCTACAATGAGCAGTTCTTC.

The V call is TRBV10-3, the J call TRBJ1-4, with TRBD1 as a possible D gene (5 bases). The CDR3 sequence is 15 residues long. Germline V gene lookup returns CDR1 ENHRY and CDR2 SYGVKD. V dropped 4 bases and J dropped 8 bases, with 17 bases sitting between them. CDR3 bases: TGTGCCATCAGTGCACGAGGGACCGGAGGGGAAAAACTGTTTTTT. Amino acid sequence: CAISARGTGGEKLFF.

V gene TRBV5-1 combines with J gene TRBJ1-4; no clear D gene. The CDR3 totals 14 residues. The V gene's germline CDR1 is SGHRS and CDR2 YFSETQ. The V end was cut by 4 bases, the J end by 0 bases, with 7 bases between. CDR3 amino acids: CASSAYATNEKLFF. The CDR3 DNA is TGCGCCAGCAGCGCCTATGCAACTAATGAAAAACTGTTTTTT.

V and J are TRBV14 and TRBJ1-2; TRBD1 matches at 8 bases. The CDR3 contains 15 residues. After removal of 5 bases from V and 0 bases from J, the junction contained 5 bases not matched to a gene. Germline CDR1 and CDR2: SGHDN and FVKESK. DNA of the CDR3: TGTGCCAGCAGCGTGGGGACAGGATCTAACTATGGCTACACCTTC. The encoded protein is CASSVGTGSNYGYTF.

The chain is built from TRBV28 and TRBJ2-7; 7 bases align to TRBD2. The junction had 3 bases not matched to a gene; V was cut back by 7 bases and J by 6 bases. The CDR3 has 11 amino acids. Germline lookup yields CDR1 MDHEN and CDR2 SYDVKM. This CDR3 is CASTGEGEQYF. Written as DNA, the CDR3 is TGTGCCAGCACGGGGGAGGGCGAGCAGTACTTC.